One and the same sample provided the 27 T cell receptor beta chains below, sequenced in a study of blood T cells in healthy people across ages. PCR was performed a second time for roughly 7 to 11 cycles using a sample-barcoded 5' primer and a J-beta primer mix. Using its own MiXCR run on the 5' RACE reads, TCRdb lists one record per CDR3 protein. This table holds about 730,000 distinct CDR3 sequences, about 42% found once. Material for sequencing was blood. The source is a woman aged 55 to 70 in good health.

At least ten counts were recorded for this clonotype. This chain links TRBV4-2 with TRBJ2-1; 8 bases match TRBD2. Germline CDR1 is LGHNA and CDR2 is YNFKEQ. The V segment lost 3 bases and the J segment 8 bases; nucleotides outside the gene matches: 12. CDR3 length equals 16 residues. The CDR3: CASSHSKSGSFDEQFF. The CDR3 bases are TGTGCCAGCAGCCATTCTAAAAGCGGGAGCTTCGATGAGCAGTTCTTC.

The J gene is TRBJ2-7, the V gene TRBV5-1; TRBD2 is a possible D gene (5 bases). V was clipped by 0 bases and J by 2 bases, with 9 bases between them. Germline CDR1 is SGHRS and CDR2 is YFSETQ. The CDR3 has 14 amino acids. The CDR3 reads CASSLDRETYEQYF. For the CDR3, the DNA is TGCGCCAGCAGCTTGGACCGGGAAACCTACGAGCAGTACTTC. Using reference TRBV5-1 and TRBJ2-7 for the parts outside the CDR3, the full variable domain is KAGVTQTPRYLIKTRGQQVTLSCSPISGHRSVSWYQQTPGQGLQFLFEYFSETQRNKGNFPGRFSGRQFSNSRSEMNVSTLELGDSALYLCASSLDRETYEQYFGPGTRLTVT.

The chain uses TRBV20-1 and TRBJ2-1; 13 nucleotides match TRBD2. V was pared by 0 bases and J by 1 base, with 6 bases of the junction left unmatched. Germline V gene data show CDR1 as DFQATT and CDR2 as SNEGSKA (reference sequence). CDR3 length: 18 amino acids. CDR3 in amino acids: CSARDIGLAGVSYNEQFF. The DNA of the CDR3 is TGCAGTGCTAGAGATATCGGACTAGCGGGAGTTTCCTACAATGAGCAGTTCTTC.

This clonotype has more than one count but fewer than ten. This chain joins TRBV3-1 and TRBJ2-4; 7 nucleotides line up with TRBD1. From germline, CDR1 is LGHDT and CDR2 YNNKEL (reference sequence). The ends lost 3 bases at V and 7 bases at J; junction bases unmatched: 6. The CDR3 has 14 residues. DNA of the CDR3: TGTGCCAGCAGCCAGACAGGGATTGAGAACATTCAGTACTTC. This sequence encodes CASSQTGIENIQYF.

This chain connects TRBV15 to TRBJ2-3, with 12 positions matching TRBD2. Germline CDR1 LNHNV, CDR2 YYDKDF (reference sequence). V gave up 4 bases and J gave up 1 base; unmatched junction bases: 3. There are 16 residues in the CDR3. CDR3 in amino acids: CATSKRTSGGTDTQYF. In nucleotides, the CDR3 is TGTGCCACCAGCAAACGGACTAGCGGGGGCACAGATACGCAGTATTTT.

At least ten counts were recorded for this clonotype. V is TRBV6-5 and J is TRBJ2-3; 10 bases agree with TRBD1. The CDR3 contains 17 residues. V gave up 6 bases and J gave up 0 bases; unmatched junction bases: 9. Germline lookup yields CDR1 MNHEY and CDR2 SVGAGI. The CDR3 sequence: CASRTGQGVTSTDTQYF. The CDR3 DNA is TGTGCCAGCAGGACAGGACAGGGGGTAACTAGCACAGATACGCAGTATTTT.

This clonotype showed up many times. The chain uses TRBV20-1 and TRBJ2-3; D unclear. The V end was cut by 1 base, the J end by 4 bases, with 18 bases between. Germline CDR1 reads DFQATT; CDR2 reads SNEGSKA (reference sequence). The CDR3 is 16 amino acids. CDR3 loop: CSARAHTKRGPDTQYF. In DNA, the CDR3 is TGCAGTGCTAGAGCCCACACCAAACGAGGTCCAGATACGCAGTATTTT.

This clonotype turned up a few times. This chain uses TRBV3-1 with TRBJ2-1; the match to TRBD2 covers 7 bases. The V segment lost 5 bases and the J segment 7 bases; nucleotides outside the gene matches: 8. CDR3 length: 14 residues. Germline lookup yields CDR1 LGHDT and CDR2 YNNKEL (reference sequence). CDR3 DNA: TGTGCCAGCAGCGCTCGTCTCGGGGGGAATGAGCAGTTCTTC. Amino acids: CASSARLGGNEQFF.

This clonotype was detected a few times. V is TRBV9 and J is TRBJ1-2, with 7 positions matching TRBD1. The germline gives CDR1 SGDLS, CDR2 YYNGEE. J was trimmed by 3 bases and V by 0 bases; bases with no gene match: 5. This CDR3 has 15 residues. In nucleotides, the CDR3 is TGTGCCAGCAGCGTAGGGGCAGGGGGTGACTATGGCTACACCTTC. It encodes CASSVGAGGDYGYTF.

This clonotype has a count of ten or more. This chain uses TRBV6-2 or TRBV6-3 with TRBJ2-7; possible D gene TRBD2, 6 bases. Germline V lookup: CDR1 MNHEY, CDR2 SVGEGT. The CDR3 extends over 14 amino acids. Trimming left V 4 bases short and J 2 bases short, with 12 bases between. CDR3 in amino acids: CASSFRRGAYEQYF. CDR3 nucleotides: TGTGCCAGCAGTTTTCGGAGGGGAGCCTACGAGCAGTACTTC.

This clonotype has just a few counts. The chain links TRBV12-3 or TRBV12-4 to TRBJ2-5, with 13 bases fitting TRBD2. The CDR3 contains 16 residues. V lost 6 bases to trimming and J lost 5 bases; unmatched junction nucleotides: 9. The CDR3 DNA follows: TGTGCCAGCAGCCGGACTAGCGGGGGCCCGGGGGAGACCCAGTACTTC. It is translated as CASSRTSGGPGETQYF.

On this clonotype: A junction end diverges from the germline sequence, so it may reflect a read error. The rearrangement uses TRBV12-3 or TRBV12-4 and TRBJ2-3; a possible D gene is TRBD2 (6 bases). This CDR3 contains 15 residues. CDR3 coding DNA: TGTGCCAGCAGTTTAGGCGGAGCGGGCACAGATATGCAGTATTTT. Translating gives CASSLGGAGTDMQYF.

Regarding this clonotype: A read error may be the cause here, since a much bigger clone is one base away. V usage is TRBV5-5 and J usage is TRBJ2-3; no definite D call. Germline V gene sequence: CDR1 SGHKS, CDR2 YYEKEE (reference sequence). The CDR3 sequence is 15 residues long. In DNA, the CDR3 is TGTGCCAGCAACTTGAGGCTCATAAACACAGATACGCAGTATTTT. Protein product: CASNLRLINTDTQYF.

This clonotype was detected a few times. The V and J genes are TRBV9 and TRBJ1-2; D may be TRBD1 (6 bases). The CDR3 runs to 15 residues. Germline V gene sequence: CDR1 SGDLS, CDR2 YYNGEE. V was cut by 3 bases and J by 2 bases, with 14 bases left in between. CDR3 bases: TGTGCCAGCAGCGCCATAGGGACAACGAACTATGGCTACACCTTC. Encoded protein: CASSAIGTTNYGYTF.

This clonotype has a handful of counts. The chain couples TRBV4-2 to TRBJ2-4; TRBD2 aligns across 7 bases. Germline V gene lookup returns CDR1 LGHNA and CDR2 YNFKEQ. CDR3 length: 18 residues. Unmatched junction bases numbered 10, after V lost 1 base and J lost 1 base. CDR3 DNA: TGTGCCAGCAGCCAAGGGGGTCTAGCGGCATTCGCCAAAAACATTCAGTACTTC. Protein product: CASSQGGLAAFAKNIQYF.

This clonotype has more than one count but fewer than ten. V and J are TRBV6-2 or TRBV6-3 and TRBJ2-1; 10 nucleotides align to TRBD1. Germline V CDR1 and CDR2: MNHEY, SVGEGT. The length of the CDR3 is 14 residues. J was trimmed by 9 bases and V by 6 bases; bases with no gene match: 8. CDR3 DNA sequence: TGTGCCAGCAGCCGCCCGGGACAGGGGTCTGAGCAGTTCTTC. Protein product: CASSRPGQGSEQFF.

This clonotype was observed a few times. This CDR3 reads CSPKGYSGDSYEQYF. DNA for the CDR3: TGCAGTCCAAAAGGGTATAGCGGGGACTCCTACGAGCAGTACTTC. The chain has TRBV20-1 and TRBJ2-7, with 8 bases fitting TRBD2. The junction had 12 bases not matched to a gene; V was cut back by 8 bases and J by 0 bases. The CDR3 loop spans 15 amino acids. CDR1 is DFQATT and CDR2 is SNEGSKA in the germline V gene (reference sequence).

This clonotype has ten or more counts. The rearrangement joins TRBV20-1 to TRBJ2-3; D unresolved. This CDR3 comprises 11 residues. CDR1 and CDR2 (germline): DFQATT, SNEGSKA (reference sequence). Trimming shortened V by 3 bases and J by 5 bases, and 6 bases separated the two germline ends. CDR3 in amino acids: CSASPGDTQYF. Written as DNA, the CDR3 is TGCAGTGCTAGCCCAGGAGATACGCAGTATTTT.

The chain combines TRBV11-3 with TRBJ2-7; perhaps TRBD2 as D (5 bases). V was clipped by 3 bases and J by 3 bases, with 30 bases between them. The length of the CDR3 is 20 residues. The V gene's germline CDR1 is SGHNT and CDR2 YENEEA. The CDR3 sequence is CASSFRVIIPDGKGNYEQYF. CDR3 nucleotide sequence: TGTGCCAGCAGCTTCCGGGTTATAATTCCGGACGGGAAGGGAAACTACGAGCAGTACTTC.

With regard to this clonotype: Compared with germline, one end of the junction differs, possibly owing to a read error. The chain couples TRBV25-1 to TRBJ2-5, with 13 bases matching TRBD2. From germline, CDR1 is MGHDK and CDR2 SYGVNS. The CDR3 is made up of 16 amino acids. In nucleotides, the CDR3 is TGTACCAGCGGCGGGGGGACTAGCGGGATTCAAGAGACCCAGTACTTC. The encoded protein is CTSGGGTSGIQETQYF.

This clonotype was seen more than once but under ten times. The genes are TRBV20-1 and TRBJ1-2, with a possible D match to TRBD1 (5 bases). Germline V gene sequence: CDR1 DFQATT, CDR2 SNEGSKA (reference sequence). Trimming pared 2 bases from V and 8 bases from J, leaving 12 bases between. The CDR3 is made up of 12 amino acids. This chain's CDR3 is CSARPRRDGYTF. CDR3 DNA: TGCAGTGCTAGACCCCGGAGGGACGGCTACACCTTC.

About this clonotype itself: One junction end disagrees with the germline gene, perhaps due to a read error. The genes are TRBV27 and TRBJ2-1, with D maybe TRBD1 (5 bases). Per the germline V gene, CDR1 is MNHEY and CDR2 is SMNVEV (reference sequence). The CDR3 extends over 12 amino acids. In DNA, the CDR3 is TGTGCCAGCAGTACGCCAGGGTTTGAGCAGCTCTTC. Translated: CASSTPGFEQLF.

J is TRBJ1-4 and V is TRBV7-8; D uncertain. Germline loops: CDR1 SGHVS, CDR2 FQNEAQ. The germline V and J ends were trimmed by 2 bases and 7 bases, with 17 bases remaining between them. The CDR3 contains 16 residues. CDR3 in amino acids: CASSLSRVGMGEKLFF. In nucleotides, the CDR3 is TGTGCCAGCAGCTTATCCCGGGTGGGAATGGGTGAAAAACTGTTTTTT.

The J gene is TRBJ1-2, the V gene TRBV5-1; 8 bases map to TRBD1. V gave up 4 bases and J gave up 0 bases; unmatched junction bases: 5. Looked up from germline, CDR1 is SGHRS and CDR2 is YFSETQ. The CDR3 covers 15 residues. CDR3 sequence (DNA): TGCGCCAGCAGCGTGGACAGGGCACCTAACTATGGCTACACCTTC. It specifies CASSVDRAPNYGYTF.

This clonotype appeared many times. The rearrangement uses TRBV20-1 and TRBJ1-2, with TRBD1 as a possible D gene (5 bases). Trimming shortened V by 1 base and J by 5 bases, and 5 bases separated the two germline ends. Germline CDR1 is DFQATT and CDR2 is SNEGSKA (reference sequence). The CDR3 is 11 residues long. The CDR3 DNA reads as TGCAGTGCTAGAGGGACATATGGCTACACCTTC. Protein: CSARGTYGYTF.

This chain uses TRBV7-9 with TRBJ1-4, with D possibly TRBD1 on 6 matching bases. Germline CDR1 SEHNR, CDR2 FQNEAQ (reference sequence). Between the trimmed V and J ends, which lost 2 bases and 0 bases, there was a span of 16 bases. CDR3 length: 18 residues. The CDR3 protein is CASSLPLGAQATNEKLFF. DNA of the CDR3: TGTGCCAGCAGCTTACCGCTGGGGGCCCAAGCAACTAATGAAAAACTGTTTTTT.

This clonotype showed up just a few times. The gene calls are TRBV3-1 and TRBJ2-5; 8 bases agree with TRBD1. With 3 bases clipped from V and 1 base from J, the junction kept 7 bases outside the gene matches. This CDR3 contains 16 residues. CDR1 is LGHDT, CDR2 YNNKEL, per germline (reference sequence). The CDR3 DNA follows: TGTGCCAGCAGCCACCGGGGACAGGCGGTCCAAGAGACCCAGTACTTC. Protein product: CASSHRGQAVQETQYF.